The sequence of this TCR beta chain was determined in a study of blood T cell repertoires in COVID-19. Study details: Whether acute or convalescent, the COVID-19 samples came from the United States, Italy and Spain.

After removal of 1 base from V and 0 bases from J, the junction contained 5 bases not matched to a gene. Germline CDR1 reads SGHTA; CDR2 reads FQGTGA. The CDR3 has 17 residues. Assay: immunoSEQ multiplex PCR; the TCRdb copy retains only in-frame clones and omits some. Of about 160,000 clones in the sample, over 75% are singletons; the top ten hold around 5.3%. Participants' reported clinical history set cohort assignment. Sequenced sample: PBMCs or T cells enriched from blood (not recorded which). The source is a woman aged 40-49 years with acute COVID-19. The genes are TRBV7-3 and TRBJ1-1; TRBD1 matches at 10 bases. The DNA of the CDR3 is TGTGCCAGCAGCTTAAGTGGGACAGGGGTCATGAACACTGAAGCTTTCTTT. Residues: CASSLSGTGVMNTEAFF.